Listed here are 3 T cell receptor beta chains from one sample, sequenced in a study of graft-versus-host responses after intestinal transplantation. Some clones are missing from TCRdb's copy, which holds only in-frame ones; the method was immunoSEQ multiplex PCR. Here the sample spans tens of thousands of clones, 75% to 90% being singletons. These receptors lack a known antigen. Sequences were derived from unstimulated CD8+ T cells sorted from spleen or lymph node cells, sampled before intestinal transplant. The receptors were sampled from a human donor who received an intestinal transplant.

The genes are TRBV10-3 and TRBJ2-3; D gene ambiguous. V lost 2 bases to trimming and J lost 0 bases, with 12 bases between them. This CDR3 is 16 amino acids long. Germline values: CDR1 ENHRY, CDR2 SYGVKD. The DNA of the CDR3 is TGTGCCATCAGTGAGCGTGTAGATCCTAGCACAGATACGCAGTATTTT. Translating gives CAISERVDPSTDTQYF.

The chain carries TRBV10-1 and TRBJ2-1; D ambiguous. The CDR3 loop spans 13 amino acids. V was cut by 4 bases and J by 6 bases, with 10 bases left in between. The germline V gene has CDR1 WNHNN and CDR2 SYGVQD (reference sequence). CDR3 nucleotides: TGCGCCAGCAGTGGAGTAGGCCCCAATGAGCAGTTCTTC. This encodes CASSGVGPNEQFF.

The rearrangement uses TRBV11-2 and TRBJ2-2; no clear D gene. V dropped 1 base and J dropped 5 bases, with 11 bases sitting between them. Germline V gene sequence: CDR1 SGHAT, CDR2 FQNNGV. This CDR3 region has 15 residues. This CDR3 is CASSLVEGRTGELFF. The CDR3 bases are TGTGCCAGCAGCTTAGTGGAAGGGCGAACCGGGGAGCTGTTTTTT.